This T cell receptor beta chain was recovered during a study of shared clonotypes between healthy human individuals. TCRdb's table, derived via immunoSEQ multiplex PCR, lists solely in-frame clones and lacks some. The data show 85,000 to 100,000 clones, about 70% seen once. This clone was detected a few times. Antigen: not known. General study points: Against clonotypes common to all four donors, non-shared ones had lower generation probabilities.

The sample was memory CD8+ T cells sorted from blood. Subset: CD45RO+ cells pooled with CCR7-negative TemRA cells. The receptor was derived from a man in his thirties or forties in good health.

The CDR3 loop reads CASSPTLGADTQYF. The CDR3, as DNA: TGTGCCAGCAGCCCGACGCTAGGTGCAGATACGCAGTATTTT. The rearrangement links TRBV7-9 to TRBJ2-3; D is uncertain. The ends were cut back, 5 bases at V and 4 bases at J, with 13 bases in the middle. This CDR3 spans 14 amino acids. Germline lookup yields CDR1 SEHNR and CDR2 FQNEAQ (reference sequence).